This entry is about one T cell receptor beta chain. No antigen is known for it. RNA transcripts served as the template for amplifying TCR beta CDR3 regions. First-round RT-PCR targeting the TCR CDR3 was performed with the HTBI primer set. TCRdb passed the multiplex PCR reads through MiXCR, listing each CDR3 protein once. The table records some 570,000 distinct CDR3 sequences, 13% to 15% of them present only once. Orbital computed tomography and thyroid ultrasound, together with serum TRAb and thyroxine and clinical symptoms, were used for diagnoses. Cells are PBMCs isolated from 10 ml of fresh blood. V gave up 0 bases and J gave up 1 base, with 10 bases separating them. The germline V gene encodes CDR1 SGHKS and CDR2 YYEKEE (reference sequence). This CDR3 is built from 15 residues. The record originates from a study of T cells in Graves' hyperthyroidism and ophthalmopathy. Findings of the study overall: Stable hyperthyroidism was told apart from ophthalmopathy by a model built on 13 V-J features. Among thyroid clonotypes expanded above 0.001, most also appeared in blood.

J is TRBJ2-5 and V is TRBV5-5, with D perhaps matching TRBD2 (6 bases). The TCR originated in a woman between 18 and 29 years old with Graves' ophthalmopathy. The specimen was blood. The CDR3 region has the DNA TGTGCCAGCAGCTTGGGGACTACCTTCCAAGAGACCCAGTACTTC. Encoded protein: CASSLGTTFQETQYF.